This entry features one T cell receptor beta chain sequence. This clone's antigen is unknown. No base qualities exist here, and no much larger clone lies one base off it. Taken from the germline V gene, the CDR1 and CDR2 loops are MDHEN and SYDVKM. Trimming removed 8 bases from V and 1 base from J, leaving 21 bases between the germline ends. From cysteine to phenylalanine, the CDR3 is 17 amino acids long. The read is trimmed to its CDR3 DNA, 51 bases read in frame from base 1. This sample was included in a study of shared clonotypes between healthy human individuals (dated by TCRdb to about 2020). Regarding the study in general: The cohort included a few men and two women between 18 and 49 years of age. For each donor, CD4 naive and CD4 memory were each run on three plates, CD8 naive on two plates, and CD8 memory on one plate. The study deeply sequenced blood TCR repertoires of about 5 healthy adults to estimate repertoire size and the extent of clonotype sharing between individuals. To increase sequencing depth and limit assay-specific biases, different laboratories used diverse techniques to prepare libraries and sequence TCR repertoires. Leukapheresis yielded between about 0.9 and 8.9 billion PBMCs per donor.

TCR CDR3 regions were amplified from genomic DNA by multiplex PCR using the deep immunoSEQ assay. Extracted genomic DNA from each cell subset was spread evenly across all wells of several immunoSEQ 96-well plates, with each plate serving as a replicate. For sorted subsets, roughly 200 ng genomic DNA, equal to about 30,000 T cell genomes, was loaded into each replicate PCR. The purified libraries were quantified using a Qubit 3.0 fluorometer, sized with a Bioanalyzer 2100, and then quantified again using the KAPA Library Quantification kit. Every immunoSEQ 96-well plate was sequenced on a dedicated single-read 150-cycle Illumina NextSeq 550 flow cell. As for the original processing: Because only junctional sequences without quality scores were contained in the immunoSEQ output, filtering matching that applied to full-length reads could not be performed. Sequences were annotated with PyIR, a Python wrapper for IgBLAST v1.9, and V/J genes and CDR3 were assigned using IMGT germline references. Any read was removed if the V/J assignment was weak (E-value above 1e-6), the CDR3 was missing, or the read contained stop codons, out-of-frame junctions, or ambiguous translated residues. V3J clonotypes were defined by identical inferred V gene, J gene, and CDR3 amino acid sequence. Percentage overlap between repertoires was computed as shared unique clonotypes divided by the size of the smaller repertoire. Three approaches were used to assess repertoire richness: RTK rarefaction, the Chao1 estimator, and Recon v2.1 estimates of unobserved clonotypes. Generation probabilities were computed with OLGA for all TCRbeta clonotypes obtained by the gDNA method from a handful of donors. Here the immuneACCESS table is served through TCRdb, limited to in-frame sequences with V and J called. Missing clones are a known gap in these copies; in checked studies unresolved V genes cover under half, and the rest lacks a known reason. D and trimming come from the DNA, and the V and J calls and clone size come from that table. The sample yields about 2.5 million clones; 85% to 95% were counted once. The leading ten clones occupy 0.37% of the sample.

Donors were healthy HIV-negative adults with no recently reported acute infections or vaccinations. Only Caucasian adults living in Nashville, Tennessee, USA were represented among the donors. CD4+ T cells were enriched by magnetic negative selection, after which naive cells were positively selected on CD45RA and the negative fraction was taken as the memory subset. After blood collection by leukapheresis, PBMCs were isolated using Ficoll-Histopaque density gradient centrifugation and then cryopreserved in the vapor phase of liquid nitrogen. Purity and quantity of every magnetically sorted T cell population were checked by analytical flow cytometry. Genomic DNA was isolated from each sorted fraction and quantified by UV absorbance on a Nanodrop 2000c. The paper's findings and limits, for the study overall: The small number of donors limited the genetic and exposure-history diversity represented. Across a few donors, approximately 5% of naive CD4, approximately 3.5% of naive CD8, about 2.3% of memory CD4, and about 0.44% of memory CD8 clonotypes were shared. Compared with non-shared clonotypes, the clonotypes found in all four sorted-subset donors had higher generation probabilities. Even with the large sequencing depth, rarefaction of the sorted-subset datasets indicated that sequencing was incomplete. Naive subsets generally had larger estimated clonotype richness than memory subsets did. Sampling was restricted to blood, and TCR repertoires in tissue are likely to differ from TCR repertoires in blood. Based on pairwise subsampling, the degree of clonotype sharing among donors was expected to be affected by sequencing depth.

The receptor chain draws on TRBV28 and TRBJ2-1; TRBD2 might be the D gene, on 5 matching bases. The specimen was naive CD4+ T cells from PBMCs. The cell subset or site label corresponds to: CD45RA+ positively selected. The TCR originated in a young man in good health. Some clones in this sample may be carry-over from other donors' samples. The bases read TGTGCCAGCGGAGGCCTAACGGCGGGTAGATCCTACAATGAGCAGTTCTTC. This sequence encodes CASGGLTAGRSYNEQFF.